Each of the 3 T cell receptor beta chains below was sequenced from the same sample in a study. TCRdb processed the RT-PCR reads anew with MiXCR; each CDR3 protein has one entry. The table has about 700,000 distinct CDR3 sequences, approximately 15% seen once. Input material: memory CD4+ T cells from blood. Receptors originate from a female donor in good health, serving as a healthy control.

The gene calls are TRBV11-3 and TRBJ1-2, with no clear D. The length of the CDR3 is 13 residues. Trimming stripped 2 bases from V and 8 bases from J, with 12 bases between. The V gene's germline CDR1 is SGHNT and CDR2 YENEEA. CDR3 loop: CASSLTDGWGYTF. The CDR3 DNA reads TGTGCCAGCAGCTTAACAGACGGCTGGGGCTACACCTTC.

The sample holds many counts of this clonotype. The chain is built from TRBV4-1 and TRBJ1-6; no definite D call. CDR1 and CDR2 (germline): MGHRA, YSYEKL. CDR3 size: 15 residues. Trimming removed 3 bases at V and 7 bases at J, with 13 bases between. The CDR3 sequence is CASSQGNVGNSPLHF. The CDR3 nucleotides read TGCGCCAGCAGCCAGGGTAACGTGGGAAATTCACCCCTCCACTTT.

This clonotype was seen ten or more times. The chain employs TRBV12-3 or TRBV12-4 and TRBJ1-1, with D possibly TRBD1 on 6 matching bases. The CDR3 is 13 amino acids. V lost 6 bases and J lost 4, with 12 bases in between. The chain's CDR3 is CASRNTGSTEAFF. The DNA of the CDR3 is TGTGCCAGCAGGAACACAGGGTCCACTGAAGCTTTCTTT.